This TCR beta chain is drawn from a study of Ad26.COV2.S vaccination and SARS-CoV-2 variants (dated by TCRdb to the early 2020s). In terms of the full investigation: TCRbeta repertoire sequencing served as the tool for gauging how specific and how broad the SARS-CoV-2-reactive T cell receptors were following Ad26.COV2.S vaccination. A total of approximately 30 samples were included in the TCR-sequenced set, comprising roughly 19 Ad26.COV2.S vaccine recipients, 5 placebo recipients and 8 SARS-CoV-2 convalescent individuals. Overall results and qualifications from the work: After vaccination, substantial breadth of spike-specific CD8+ and CD4+ T cell responses was reported. Spike-specific TCR breadth was higher in Ad26.COV2.S recipients than in placebo recipients (P = 0.0014). Comparable non-spike TCR breadth was observed between vaccine and placebo recipients, consistent with only spike being contained in the vaccine. The authors noted that total T cell responses may have been underestimated by the TCR breadth and depth analyses.

Cut back by 6 bases and 5 bases, the V and J ends lie 12 bases apart. The CDR3 runs 13 amino acids, cysteine and phenylalanine included. Left in the record is the CDR3 DNA by itself, 39 bases read in frame from the first base. CDR1 and CDR2, looked up from the germline V gene, are MRHNA and SNTAGT. This specimen's time point label, interpreted: individuals recovered from natural SARS-CoV-2 infection. The immunoSEQ Assay was used to sequence TCRbeta CDR3 regions. After extraction, genomic DNA underwent amplification by bias-controlled multiplex PCR, followed by high-throughput sequencing. From the authors' description of their analysis: To quantify the absolute abundance of each unique TCRbeta CDR3 region, sequences were collapsed and filtered. Usable DNA was measured by amplifying reference genes present in all nucleated cells, and TCRbeta template counts were normalized to that usable DNA to estimate T cell fraction. Repertoire TCRs were annotated as SARS-CoV-2-specific when V gene, CDR3 amino acid sequence and J gene were exactly matched to a known reactive TCR set. The reference SARS-CoV-2 TCR set was derived from MIRA and filtered for enrichment in COVID-19-positive ImmuneCODE repertoires, a step that removed public or cross-reactive TCRs. Drawing on the MIRA antigens, annotated TCRs were analysed further at the level of specific ORF or position within ORF. Depth was the summed frequency of annotated unique rearrangements, while breadth was defined as annotated unique rearrangements over total unique productive rearrangements. Group comparisons of TCR breadth used two-sided Wilcoxon rank-sum tests. TCRdb retrieved this table from immuneACCESS and kept in-frame rearrangements only. Not all clones are present; in checked studies, unresolved V genes account for under half, and no reason is known for the remainder. V and J calls and clone size follow that table, whereas D and trimming were derived from the DNA. The sample has about 350,000 clones on record, 92% of them singletons. The ten biggest clones cover roughly 3.9% of the sample.

As for this clone: Its antigen specificity is not known. Base quality data are lacking; no much larger clone is found one base away.

The receptor was derived from a human donor who had recovered from COVID-19. The rearrangement joined TRBV6-4 to TRBJ2-3, with TRBD1 as a weak D call on 5 bases. The source was peripheral blood, collected after recovery from COVID-19. The CDR3 loop reads CASSELRGDTQYF. Read as DNA, the sequence is TGTGCCAGCAGCGAACTAAGGGGAGATACGCAGTATTTT.